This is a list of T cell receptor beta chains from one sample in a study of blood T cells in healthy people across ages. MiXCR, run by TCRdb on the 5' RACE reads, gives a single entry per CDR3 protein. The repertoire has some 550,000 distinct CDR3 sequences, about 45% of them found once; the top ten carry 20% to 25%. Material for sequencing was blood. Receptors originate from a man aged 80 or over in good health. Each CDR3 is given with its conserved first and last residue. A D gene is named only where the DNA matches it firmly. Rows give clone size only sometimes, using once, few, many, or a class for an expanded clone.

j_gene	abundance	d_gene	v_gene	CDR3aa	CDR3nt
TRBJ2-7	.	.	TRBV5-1	CASSVGNFYEQYF	TGCGCCAGCAGCGTGGGCAACTTCTACGAGCAGTACTTC
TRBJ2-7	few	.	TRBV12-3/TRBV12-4	CASSFDRTLASYEQYF	TGTGCCAGCAGTTTTGATCGCACTCTCGCCTCCTACGAGCAGTACTTC
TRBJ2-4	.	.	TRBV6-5	CASSNRDIQYF	TGTGCCAGCAGCAACAGGGACATTCAGTACTTC
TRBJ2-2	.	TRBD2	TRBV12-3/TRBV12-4	CASSKLAGANTGELFF	TGTGCCAGCAGCAAACTAGCGGGAGCGAACACCGGGGAGCTGTTTTTT
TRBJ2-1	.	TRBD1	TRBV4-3	CASSQDGTGGKNEQLF	TGCGCCAGCAGCCAAGATGGGACAGGGGGCAAGAATGAGCAGCTCTTC
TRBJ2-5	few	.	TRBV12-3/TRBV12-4	CASSPQRTETQYF	TGTGCCAGCAGCCCGCAAAGAACGGAGACCCAGTACTTC
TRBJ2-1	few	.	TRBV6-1	CASTWGSSEGNEQFF	TGTGCCAGCACCTGGGGGAGTTCTGAGGGGAATGAGCAGTTCTTC
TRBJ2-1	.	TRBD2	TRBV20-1	CSARGGSEQFF	TGCAGTGCCCGGGGGGGCAGTGAGCAGTTCTTC
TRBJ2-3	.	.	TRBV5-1	CASSFRGSEIADTQYF	TGCGCCAGCAGCTTTAGGGGGTCCGAAATCGCAGATACGCAGTATTTT
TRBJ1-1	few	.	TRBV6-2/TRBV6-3	CASSPQQGGEAFF	TGTGCCAGCAGTCCCCAACAGGGCGGAGAAGCTTTCTTT
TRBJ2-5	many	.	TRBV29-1	CSVLTARVETQYF	TGCAGCGTTTTGACCGCGCGAGTAGAGACCCAGTACTTC
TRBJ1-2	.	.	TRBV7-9	CASNLGTEGYTF	TGTGCCAGCAACCTGGGGACTGAAGGCTACACCTTC
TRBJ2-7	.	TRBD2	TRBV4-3	CASSPAGGRYHEQYF	TGCGCCAGCAGCCCGGCAGGCGGGAGGTACCACGAGCAGTACTTC
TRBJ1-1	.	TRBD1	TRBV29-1	CSAGDRGFEAFF	TGCAGCGCCGGGGACAGGGGGTTTGAAGCTTTCTTT
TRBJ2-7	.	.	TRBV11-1	CGCWGLGEQYF	TGTGGCTGCTGGGGGCTAGGGGAGCAGTACTTC
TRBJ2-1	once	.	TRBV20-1	CSARENLYNEQFF	TGCAGTGCTAGAGAGAATCTCTACAATGAGCAGTTCTTC
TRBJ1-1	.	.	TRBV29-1	CSVEDGRRGPEAFF	TGCAGCGTTGAAGATGGCCGCAGGGGACCTGAAGCTTTCTTT
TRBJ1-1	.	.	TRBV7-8	CASKRGDSNTEAFF	TGTGCCAGCAAGCGGGGAGACTCGAACACTGAAGCTTTCTTT
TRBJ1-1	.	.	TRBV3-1	CASSQEEASSTEAFF	TGTGCCAGCAGCCAAGAGGAGGCGTCGAGCACTGAAGCTTTCTTT
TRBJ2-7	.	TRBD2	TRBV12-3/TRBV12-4	CASSLGLAGASYEQYF	TGTGCCAGCAGTTTGGGACTAGCGGGCGCCTCCTACGAGCAGTACTTC
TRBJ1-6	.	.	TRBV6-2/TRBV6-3	CASTTGQGLRSPLHF	TGTGCCAGCACCACCGGGCAGGGGTTACGATCACCCCTCCACTTT
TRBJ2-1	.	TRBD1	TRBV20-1	CSARDVQGAGGYNEQFF	TGCAGTGCTAGAGATGTACAGGGGGCCGGGGGATACAATGAGCAGTTCTTC
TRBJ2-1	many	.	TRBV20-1	CSAKGYNEQFF	TGCAGCGCTAAGGGATACAATGAGCAGTTCTTC
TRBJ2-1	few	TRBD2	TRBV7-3	CASSLSGRTGPNEQFF	TGTGCCAGCAGCTTAAGCGGGAGGACCGGACCCAATGAGCAGTTCTTC
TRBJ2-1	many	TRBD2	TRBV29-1	CSVAASGRAREQFF	TGCAGCGTTGCAGCTAGCGGGAGGGCCCGTGAGCAGTTCTTC
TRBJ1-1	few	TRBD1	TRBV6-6	CASSSTGFVAFF	TGTGCCAGCAGTTCGACAGGGTTTGTAGCTTTCTTT
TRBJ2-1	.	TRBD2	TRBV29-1	CSVASGRNEQFF	TGCAGCGTCGCTAGCGGGAGAAATGAGCAGTTCTTC
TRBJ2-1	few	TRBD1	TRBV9	CASSAGQGNEQFF	TGTGCCAGCAGCGCCGGACAGGGCAATGAGCAGTTCTTC
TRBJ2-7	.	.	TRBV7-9	CASSRGGSYNEQYF	TGTGCCAGCAGCCGGGGTGGCTCCTACAATGAGCAGTACTTC